The 25 T cell receptor beta chains below all came from one sample that was sequenced in a study of a mutant IDH1 vaccine in newly diagnosed glioma (dated by TCRdb to the early 2020s). The time point label, as the study defines it: baseline, week 1 (first vaccination visit). The treatment or condition label, read with the paper, signifies: pre-vaccination baseline after standard-of-care therapy. Library method: the immunoSEQ multiplex PCR assay. Here the immuneACCESS table is served through TCRdb, limited to in-frame sequences with V and J called. Missing clones are a known gap in these copies; in checked studies unresolved V genes cover under half, and the rest lacks a known reason. The sample table holds about 38,000 clones, of which just under 95% were seen once. The ten largest account for 18% of the sample. The specimen was PBMCs, collected from a glioma patient treated with radiotherapy, temozolomide or both. The receptors here all came from a man younger than 30 with glioma.

V gene TRBV5-5 combines with J gene TRBJ1-2, with 12 positions matching TRBD1. The V gene's germline CDR1 is SGHKS and CDR2 YYEKEE (reference sequence). Trimming cost V 4 bases and J 8 bases; bases outside gene matches: 9. The CDR3 consists of 15 residues. CDR3 in amino acids: CASSRLGTGGNGYTF. CDR3 nucleotide sequence: TGTGCCAGCAGCCGACTCGGGACAGGGGGCAACGGCTACACCTTC.

In regard to this clone: A junction boundary mismatches the germline segment, possibly from a read error. This rearrangement joins TRBV4-3 to TRBJ2-5, with D perhaps matching TRBD1 (5 bases). Germline values: CDR1 LGHNA, CDR2 YSLEER. CDR3 size: 14 residues. The CDR3 sequence: CASSKEPWVGAQYF. CDR3 DNA sequence: TGCGCCAGCAGCAAAGAGCCCTGGGTAGGGGCCCAGTACTTC.

Here the CDR3 DNA reads TGTGCCAGCAGTGTCGGGACAGGAGGCTATGGCTACACCTTC. Amino acids: CASSVGTGGYGYTF. This sequence joins TRBV25-1 and TRBJ1-2; TRBD1 matches at 8 bases. The CDR3 has 14 residues. V shed 4 bases and J 4 bases; nucleotides not matched to a gene: 5. Germline V CDR1 and CDR2: MGHDK, SYGVNS.

The genes are TRBV30 and TRBJ1-5; D call uncertain. The germline V gene encodes CDR1 GTSNPN and CDR2 SVGIG (reference sequence). V lost 0 bases and J 2 bases, leaving 5 bases between the germline ends. CDR3 length: 13 residues. CDR3 sequence: CAWSVQGNQPQHF. The CDR3 DNA sequence: TGTGCCTGGAGTGTTCAGGGCAATCAGCCCCAGCATTTT.

This chain uses TRBV19 with TRBJ1-3; a possible D gene is TRBD1 (5 bases). V was clipped by 5 bases and J by 3 bases, with 8 bases between them. The germline V gene encodes CDR1 LNHDA and CDR2 SQIVND (reference sequence). The CDR3 spans 13 residues. CDR3 amino acids: CASSGTHGNTIYF. CDR3 in DNA: TGTGCCAGTAGTGGGACTCATGGAAACACCATATATTTT.

This clone was seen once. The gene calls are TRBV2 and TRBJ2-3, with TRBD2 matching over 8 bases. Germline trimming cut 8 bases from V and 7 bases from J; bases unmatched to any gene: 14. The CDR3 has 15 amino acids. The germline V gene encodes CDR1 SNHLY and CDR2 FYNNEI. This chain's CDR3 is CASRGGNSGINTQYF. The CDR3 nucleotides are TGTGCCAGCCGGGGGGGCAATAGCGGGATTAATACGCAGTATTTT.

CDR3 amino acids: CASSAYDRGEYGYTF. CDR3 nucleotides: TGTGCCAGCAGCGCATACGACAGGGGGGAATATGGCTACACCTTC. This chain joins TRBV11-2 and TRBJ1-2; TRBD1 agrees at 9 bases. Germline V gives CDR1 SGHAT, CDR2 FQNNGV. Trimming removed 5 bases from V and 5 bases from J; junction bases left unmatched: 9. The CDR3 runs to 15 residues.

V is TRBV29-1 and J is TRBJ2-4; D possibly corresponds to TRBD2 (5 bases). The germline CDR1 and CDR2 sequences are SQVTM and ANQGSEA. The CDR3 totals 13 residues. Trimming cost V 2 bases and J 6 bases, with 11 bases left between them. The CDR3 region has the DNA TGCAGCGTTGAATTTATAGGGAGAAACATTCAGTACTTC. It encodes CSVEFIGRNIQYF.

V is TRBV4-3 and J is TRBJ2-7; 10 nucleotides match TRBD1. Germline V CDR1 and CDR2: LGHNA, YSLEER. This CDR3 region has 16 residues. J was trimmed by 3 bases and V by 1 base; bases with no gene match: 6. CDR3 amino acids: CASSQGTGGDYYEQYF. As DNA, the CDR3 is TGCGCCAGCAGCCAAGGGACAGGGGGGGATTACTACGAGCAGTACTTC.

V gene TRBV7-9 combines with J gene TRBJ1-5; unclear D gene. Germline CDR1 and CDR2: SEHNR and FQNEAQ (reference sequence). The CDR3 loop spans 13 amino acids. Trimming removed 2 bases from V and 1 base from J, with 3 bases in between. DNA of the CDR3: TGTGCCAGCAGCTTAAACAGCAATCAGCCCCAGCATTTT. Translating it yields CASSLNSNQPQHF.

The chain couples TRBV2 to TRBJ1-1, with D possibly matching TRBD1 (6 bases). This CDR3 has 13 amino acids. Trimming cost V 6 bases and J 3 bases, with 11 bases left between them. Germline CDR1 reads SNHLY; CDR2 reads FYNNEI. DNA for the CDR3: TGTGCCAGCAGCCTGGAGGGGGACACTGAAGCTTTCTTT. Translated: CASSLEGDTEAFF.

This chain joins TRBV2 and TRBJ1-1; D is possibly TRBD1 (6 bases). The V gene lost 5 bases and the J gene lost 4 bases, with 17 bases spanning the gap. Germline assignment: CDR1 SNHLY and CDR2 FYNNEI. The CDR3 has 15 residues. DNA of the CDR3: TGTGCCAGCAGTTATCTTAGACAGGCTGGCACTGAAGCTTTCTTT. This gives the protein CASSYLRQAGTEAFF.

V usage is TRBV28 and J usage is TRBJ1-5, with D maybe TRBD1 (6 bases). This CDR3 comprises 15 residues. CDR1 MDHEN and CDR2 SYDVKM come from the germline V gene. V lost 2 bases and J 4 bases, leaving 12 bases between the germline ends. The CDR3 here is CASSLTGARNQPQHF. The CDR3 DNA sequence: TGTGCCAGCAGTTTAACGGGGGCAAGGAATCAGCCCCAGCATTTT.

V and J are TRBV5-5 and TRBJ2-7, with 7 bases aligning to TRBD1. Germline CDR1 and CDR2: SGHKS and YYEKEE (reference sequence). V lost 3 bases, J lost 2 bases, and 5 bases stayed unmatched. This CDR3 has 14 amino acids. The CDR3 DNA reads as TGTGCCAGCAGCTATCCGGGACAGACCTACGAGCAGTACTTC. Translating it yields CASSYPGQTYEQYF.

The chain combines TRBV5-1 with TRBJ2-3, with D possibly matching TRBD1 (6 bases). The germline V gene has CDR1 SGHRS and CDR2 YFSETQ. V shed 4 bases and J shed 6 bases, with 15 bases lying between them. The CDR3 runs 14 residues. The CDR3 nucleotides are TGCGCCAGCAGCCTGGACAGCCAGTTGGATACGCAGTATTTT. Translation: CASSLDSQLDTQYF.

The chain couples TRBV15 to TRBJ1-4, with 8 bases fitting TRBD1. Per the germline V gene, CDR1 is LNHNV and CDR2 is YYDKDF (reference sequence). With V trimmed by 6 bases and J by 7 bases, 7 bases remained unmatched. There are 14 residues in the CDR3. The CDR3: CATRTDREGEKLFF. The CDR3 coding sequence is TGTGCCACCAGAACGGACAGGGAGGGTGAAAAACTGTTTTTT.

The chain combines TRBV28 with TRBJ1-6; weak D call: TRBD1 (6 bases). Germline V gene sequence: CDR1 MDHEN, CDR2 SYDVKM. V was cut by 8 bases and J by 5 bases, with 16 bases left in between. The CDR3 sequence is 15 residues long. In DNA, the CDR3 is TGTGCCAGCCGATCTGCAGGGGTCAATAATTCACCCCTCCACTTT. This gives the protein CASRSAGVNNSPLHF.

The V gene is TRBV2, the J gene TRBJ1-1; D perhaps matches TRBD1 (5 bases). Germline loops: CDR1 SNHLY, CDR2 FYNNEI. CDR3 length equals 14 residues. Trimming pared 2 bases from V and 9 bases from J, leaving 16 bases between. The CDR3 bases are TGTGCCAGCAGTGAACTACCAGGGACGGTGAAAGCTTTCTTT. It is translated as CASSELPGTVKAFF.

The chain uses TRBV15 and TRBJ2-1; possibly TRBD1 or TRBD2 for D (5 bases each). Deletions cut 0 bases from V and 10 bases from J, with 13 bases between. The CDR3 has 14 amino acids. The germline CDR1 and CDR2 sequences are LNHNV and YYDKDF (reference sequence). CDR3 DNA sequence: TGTGCCACCAGCAGAGAGGCAGGGCAGCGGGAGCAGTTCTTC. This gives the protein CATSREAGQREQFF.

This clone was found once. The chain recombines TRBV18 with TRBJ2-1; TRBD2 matches 12 bases. CDR1 is KGHSH and CDR2 is LQKENI in the germline V gene. This CDR3 region has 15 residues. J lost 7 bases, V lost 3 bases, and 4 bases had no gene match. The CDR3 spells CASSPGLAGRNEQFF. The CDR3 bases are TGTGCCAGCTCACCCGGACTAGCGGGACGGAATGAGCAGTTCTTC.

The chain recombines TRBV19 with TRBJ1-2; tentatively, D is TRBD1 (6 bases). The CDR3 is made up of 14 amino acids. Germline V gene sequence: CDR1 LNHDA, CDR2 SQIVND (reference sequence). Trimming removed 4 bases at V and 8 bases at J, with 17 bases between. The CDR3 DNA sequence: TGTGCCAGTAGTACGATTCAGGGGATGGGCGGCTACACCTTC. Translated: CASSTIQGMGGYTF.

V and J are TRBV4-2 and TRBJ1-3, with D possibly being TRBD1 (5 bases). Trimming stripped 4 bases from V and 4 bases from J, with 8 bases between. From germline, CDR1 is LGHNA and CDR2 YNFKEQ. CDR3 length: 13 residues. The CDR3 DNA reads as TGTGCCAGCAGCCCAGGGTCCGGAAACACCATATATTTT. It yields the protein CASSPGSGNTIYF.

The chain is built from TRBV7-7 and TRBJ1-2, with D uncertain. V lost 5 bases to trimming and J lost 3 bases, with 10 bases between them. The CDR3 sequence is 13 residues long. CDR1 and CDR2 from the germline V gene are SSHAT and FNYEAQ (reference sequence). The CDR3 sequence is CASSPPLHYGYTF. The CDR3 DNA is TGTGCCAGCAGCCCCCCTCTCCACTATGGCTACACCTTC.

The rearrangement joins TRBV10-3 to TRBJ2-3; D call uncertain. CDR3 length: 13 residues. V dropped 0 bases and J dropped 4 bases, with 5 bases sitting between them. In germline, CDR1 is ENHRY, CDR2 SYGVKD. CDR3 residues: CAISESRADTQYF. As DNA, the CDR3 is TGTGCCATCAGTGAGTCCAGAGCAGATACGCAGTATTTT.

This clone was seen a handful of times. The chain uses TRBV9 and TRBJ2-1; no definite D call. Between the trimmed V and J ends, which lost 0 bases and 6 bases, there was a span of 16 bases. Looked up from germline, CDR1 is SGDLS and CDR2 is YYNGEE. The CDR3 length is 16 residues. CDR3 coding DNA: TGTGCCAGCAGCGTAGGAGGCGCCTTAAGCATCAATGAGCAGTTCTTC. Its translation: CASSVGGALSINEQFF.